Sequencing of this T cell receptor beta chain was carried out in a study of CD8 T cells in ankylosing spondylitis. Study conclusions and caveats: Disease-linked clones reportedly concentrated significantly in matched ankylosing spondylitis synovial fluid. Previously reported in reactive arthritis synovial fluid and blood were some of the motif variants. Disease-linked clones bore a CD8+ phenotype, appearing relatively rarely in peripheral blood.

CDR1 and CDR2 (germline): DFQATT, SNEGSKA (reference sequence). V lost 1 base and J lost 4; bases outside the gene matches: 2. The CDR3 runs 13 residues. Quantitative 5'-RACE with molecular barcodes produced the TCR beta libraries. Each CDR3 protein is one row after TCRdb ran MiXCR on the 5' RACE reads. The sample holds approximately 130,000 distinct CDR3 sequences, over 10% seen once. This clonotype was observed a few times. Its antigen is as yet unknown. Sequenced input: blood, either unsorted or a sorted T cell fraction (not recorded which). The sequence was obtained from a female donor with ankylosing spondylitis or in good health (not recorded which). The V and J genes are TRBV20-1 and TRBJ2-3; 7 nucleotides align to TRBD2. CDR3 in amino acids: CSARGLAPDTQYF. CDR3 in DNA: TGCAGTGCTAGAGGACTAGCCCCAGATACGCAGTATTTT.